This paragraph reports one T cell receptor beta chain. Its specificity is unknown. These data come from a study of monozygotic twins with inflammatory bowel disease. Germline loops: CDR1 ENHRY, CDR2 SYGVKD. This CDR3 spans 12 amino acids. No T cells were sorted before total RNA was taken from whole blood. The study, taken as a whole, reports: No detectable difference in repertoire similarity separated concordant from discordant twins, possibly as a result of limited power.

Both TCRalpha and TCRbeta cDNA were subjected to two nested PCRs lasting approximately 16 and 10 cycles. TCRdb re-called the 5' RACE reads; every CDR3 protein appears as one record, without DNA. Its clone listing holds fewer than 550,000 distinct CDR3 sequences. The genes are TRBV10-3 and TRBJ2-7; the TCRdb D gene call, TRBD1, has no DNA to confirm it. The receptor was isolated from a human donor with ulcerative colitis or Crohn's disease, or a healthy co-twin of an affected twin (not recorded which). Sequencing used blood. This CDR3 is CAISPLPYEQYF.